These 29 T cell receptor beta chains were all obtained from the same sample, sequenced in a study of blood T cell repertoires in COVID-19. The method was immunoSEQ multiplex PCR; TCRdb's version includes in-frame clones alone and lacks a portion of them. The data hold about 170,000 clones, with around 82% observed a single time. Sample: peripheral blood. The receptors were sampled from an older man with COVID-19, enrolled during active disease.

This clone occurred many times. This rearrangement joins TRBV9 to TRBJ2-2; perhaps TRBD2 as D (6 bases). This CDR3 region has 14 residues. Trimming removed 4 bases from V and 3 bases from J, with 10 bases in between. Germline V CDR1 and CDR2: SGDLS, YYNGEE. The CDR3 here is CASSPWGDTGELFF. In DNA form, the CDR3 reads TGTGCCAGCAGCCCGTGGGGGGACACCGGGGAGCTGTTTTTT.

In its sample, this clone was seen once. As DNA, the CDR3 is TGTGCCAGCTCACCTAAAGAGGCTGGAAACACCATATATTTT. It specifies CASSPKEAGNTIYF. V and J are TRBV18 and TRBJ1-3, with D unclear. V lost 3 bases, J lost 2 bases, and 8 bases lay in between. This CDR3 is 14 amino acids long. Germline CDR1 is KGHSH and CDR2 is LQKENI.

The chain uses TRBV5-1 and TRBJ2-5; D might be TRBD1 (6 bases). CDR1 and CDR2 (germline): SGHRS, YFSETQ. Trimming left V 2 bases short and J 3 bases short, with 14 bases between. This CDR3 is 15 amino acids long. In nucleotides, the CDR3 is TGCGCCAGCAGCTTACAACAGGGAGAAGAAGAGACCCAGTACTTC. Translating it yields CASSLQQGEEETQYF.

V and J are TRBV2 and TRBJ2-1, with a tentative D call TRBD2 (6 bases). Germline V gene data show CDR1 as SNHLY and CDR2 as FYNNEI. Trimming took 6 bases from V and 6 from J, leaving 27 bases between them. The CDR3 runs to 18 residues. In DNA, the CDR3 is TGTGCCAGCAGCGCCCGGCGGCCAGCGGGTAAAAATTTCAATGAGCAGTTCTTC. This sequence encodes CASSARRPAGKNFNEQFF.

This chain uses TRBV5-4 with TRBJ2-3; weak D call: TRBD2 (6 bases). Trimming pared 4 bases from V and 0 bases from J, leaving 15 bases between. CDR3 length equals 16 residues. CDR1 and CDR2 from the germline V gene are SGHNT and YYREEE (reference sequence). In DNA form, the CDR3 reads TGTGCCAGCAGCGGGGGTTGGGGGACTAGCACAGATACGCAGTATTTT. The encoded protein is CASSGGWGTSTDTQYF.

This clone has just one count. The gene calls are TRBV3-1 (or the pseudogene TRBV3-2) and TRBJ2-3, with 7 bases aligning to TRBD2. The CDR3 runs to 17 residues. Germline CDR1 and CDR2: LGHDT and YNNKEL (reference sequence). J was trimmed by 0 bases and V by 1 base; bases with no gene match: 7. CDR3 protein: CASSQGGGGSSTDTQYF. The CDR3 DNA reads as TGTGCCAGCAGCCAAGGGGGCGGGGGTAGTAGCACAGATACGCAGTATTTT.

The chain has TRBV27 and TRBJ1-5; D remains ambiguous. Trimming removed 5 bases from V and 5 bases from J, with 13 bases in between. The CDR3 totals 14 residues. From germline, CDR1 is MNHEY and CDR2 SMNVEV (reference sequence). The CDR3 DNA follows: TGTGCCAGCAGTCAAAAACTAGCTGATCAGCCCCAGCATTTT. The encoded protein is CASSQKLADQPQHF.

Only a few counts were recorded for this clone. The genes are TRBV5-1 and TRBJ1-1; tentative D call: TRBD1 (6 bases). V was trimmed by 0 bases and J by 1 base, leaving 10 bases between them. The CDR3 loop spans 15 amino acids. Germline lookup yields CDR1 SGHRS and CDR2 YFSETQ. CDR3 sequence reads: CASSLGDRRNTEAFF. As DNA, the CDR3 is TGCGCCAGCAGCTTGGGCGACAGGAGGAACACTGAAGCTTTCTTT.

Note on this clone: The sample holds other DNA sequences that translate to the same CDR3. The chain recombines TRBV9 with TRBJ2-1; 9 nucleotides line up with TRBD1. CDR1 and CDR2 (germline): SGDLS, YYNGEE. This CDR3 spans 15 amino acids. The J segment lost 4 bases and the V segment lost 2 bases, leaving 4 bases of the junction unmatched. The CDR3 DNA is TGTGCCAGCAGCGTTGCGGGACAGGGATACAATGAGCAGTTCTTC. It encodes CASSVAGQGYNEQFF.

This clone turned up a few times. The genes are TRBV6-5 and TRBJ1-2, with D perhaps matching TRBD1 (6 bases). Germline CDR1 is MNHEY and CDR2 is SVGAGI. V gave up 7 bases and J gave up 4 bases, with 13 bases separating them. This CDR3 has 13 residues. The CDR3 protein is CASNRGAGYGYTF. The CDR3 nucleotides are TGTGCCAGCAATCGGGGGGCGGGCTATGGCTACACCTTC.

The rearrangement links TRBV12-3 or TRBV12-4 to TRBJ2-5, with D possibly being TRBD1 (5 bases). Trimming took 3 bases from V and 2 from J, leaving 7 bases between them. This CDR3 has 13 amino acids. In DNA form, the CDR3 reads TGTGCCAGCAGTTTTACAGGTCAAGAGACCCAGTACTTC. This encodes CASSFTGQETQYF.

The gene calls are TRBV27 and TRBJ2-1, with TRBD1 matching 7 bases. Germline V gene sequence: CDR1 MNHEY, CDR2 SMNVEV (reference sequence). This CDR3 is built from 11 residues. V was pared by 6 bases and J by 14 bases, with 7 bases of the junction left unmatched. The CDR3 DNA sequence: TGTGCCAGCAGGATACAGGGGTTGAAGTTCTTC. Protein: CASRIQGLKFF.

The rearrangement joins TRBV19 to TRBJ1-2, with 7 bases lining up with TRBD1. The CDR3 has 11 residues. Germline trimming cut 7 bases from V and 8 bases from J; bases unmatched to any gene: 4. Germline V gene sequence: CDR1 LNHDA, CDR2 SQIVND (reference sequence). The CDR3 DNA is TGTGCCAGTAACCGACAGGGCGGCTACACCTTC. Residues: CASNRQGGYTF.

This clone occurred once. The chain carries TRBV6-2 or TRBV6-3 and TRBJ1-4; 8 nucleotides line up with TRBD1. The CDR3 is made up of 14 amino acids. After removal of 6 bases from V and 5 bases from J, the junction contained 5 bases not matched to a gene. Germline assignment: CDR1 MNHEY and CDR2 SVGEGT. The CDR3 nucleotides are TGTGCCAGCAGCCCACAGGGGGGGAATGAAAAACTGTTTTTT. Amino acid sequence: CASSPQGGNEKLFF.

This sequence joins TRBV2 and TRBJ2-7; 9 nucleotides match TRBD1. The CDR3 is 14 amino acids. Germline lookup yields CDR1 SNHLY and CDR2 FYNNEI. The V segment lost 6 bases and the J segment 2 bases; nucleotides outside the gene matches: 5. This chain's CDR3 is CASRRRDRAYEQYF. The DNA of the CDR3 is TGTGCCAGCAGGAGACGGGACAGGGCCTACGAGCAGTACTTC.

The V and J genes are TRBV19 and TRBJ2-2; a possible D gene is TRBD2 (5 bases). The V gene's germline CDR1 is LNHDA and CDR2 SQIVND (reference sequence). Trimming pared 4 bases from V and 0 bases from J, leaving 15 bases between. The CDR3 is 17 residues long. The CDR3 sequence: CASSTLRDNANTGELFF. For the CDR3, the DNA is TGTGCCAGTAGTACCCTCCGGGATAATGCGAACACCGGGGAGCTGTTTTTT.

The CDR3 DNA reads TGTGCCAGCAGCTCCACAGGGGTAGTGGGCACCATATATTTT. Translating it yields CASSSTGVVGTIYF. The chain uses TRBV13 and TRBJ1-3; 7 bases line up with TRBD1. CDR3 length equals 14 residues. CDR1 is PRHDT and CDR2 is FYEKMQ in the germline V gene (reference sequence). V trimming: 4 bases; J trimming: 9 bases; junction bases outside the gene matches: 9.

The chain is built from TRBV14 and TRBJ1-1, with D possibly being TRBD1 (5 bases). The CDR3 covers 15 residues. Trimming took 0 bases from V and 7 from J, leaving 15 bases between them. Germline V gene lookup returns CDR1 SGHDN and CDR2 FVKESK. CDR3 DNA sequence: TGTGCCAGCAGCCAAGAAGGTAAGGGGCTTGGTGAAGCTTTCTTT. Translating it yields CASSQEGKGLGEAFF.

A few counts support this clone. V and J are TRBV18 and TRBJ2-3, with 11 nucleotides matching TRBD1. The V and J ends lost 2 bases and 6 bases, in that order; junction bases with no gene match: 4. The CDR3 consists of 15 residues. Looked up from germline, CDR1 is KGHSH and CDR2 is LQKENI. CDR3 coding DNA: TGTGCCAGCTCACCAAAGGACAGGGGGCAGGATACGCAGTATTTT. Translation: CASSPKDRGQDTQYF. Full variable domain (remainder filled in from reference TRBV18 and TRBJ2-3): NAGVMQNPRHLVRRRGQEARLRCSPMKGHSHVYWYRQLPEEGLKFMVYLQKENIIDESGMPKERFSAEFPKEGPSILRIQQVVRGDSAAYFCASSPKDRGQDTQYFGPGTRLTVL.

The chain carries TRBV18 and TRBJ1-5, with D possibly TRBD1 on 5 matching bases. Germline V lookup: CDR1 KGHSH, CDR2 LQKENI. Trimming pared 6 bases from V and 2 bases from J, leaving 14 bases between. The CDR3 covers 15 residues. The CDR3 loop is CASSSEAGGNQPQHF. In DNA form, the CDR3 reads TGTGCCAGCTCCTCTGAGGCGGGGGGCAATCAGCCCCAGCATTTT.

The chain has TRBV3-1 (or the pseudogene TRBV3-2) and TRBJ2-2, with 13 bases that match TRBD2. CDR3 length equals 21 residues. Germline values: CDR1 LGHDT, CDR2 YNNKEL (reference sequence). The junction had 16 bases not matched to a gene; V was cut back by 2 bases and J by 4 bases. Written as DNA, the CDR3 is TGTGCCAGCAGCCAACATCCATCCGTAGGACTAGCGGGGGCCGGCACCGGGGAGCTGTTTTTT. Its translation: CASSQHPSVGLAGAGTGELFF.

The rearrangement links TRBV19 to TRBJ2-7; D possibly corresponds to TRBD2 (6 bases). CDR1 and CDR2 (germline): LNHDA, SQIVND (reference sequence). V gave up 7 bases and J gave up 2 bases, with 21 bases separating them. The CDR3 extends over 16 amino acids. CDR3 loop: CASTKGPGGAAYEQYF. CDR3 nucleotides: TGTGCCAGTACCAAGGGCCCGGGCGGGGCAGCCTACGAGCAGTACTTC.

The rearrangement links TRBV5-4 to TRBJ1-2; unclear D gene. Per germline, CDR1 SGHNT and CDR2 YYREEE (reference sequence). This CDR3 spans 12 amino acids. The V end lost 5 bases, the J end lost 2 bases, and 7 bases lay between the germline ends. The CDR3 DNA is TGTGCCAGCAGTGCGGTAAACTATGGCTACACCTTC. This codes for CASSAVNYGYTF.

This rearrangement joins TRBV27 to TRBJ1-5; D is uncertain. CDR3 length equals 15 residues. The ends were cut back, 3 bases at V and 0 bases at J, with 9 bases in the middle. CDR1 and CDR2 from the germline V gene are MNHEY and SMNVEV (reference sequence). CDR3 bases: TGTGCCAGCAGTTTCCGACTCTATAGCAATCAGCCCCAGCATTTT. Translated, it gives CASSFRLYSNQPQHF.

J is TRBJ1-1 and V is TRBV5-5, with no clear D. V lost 1 base and J 1 base, leaving 5 bases between the germline ends. CDR3 size: 13 residues. Per germline, CDR1 SGHKS and CDR2 YYEKEE (reference sequence). The CDR3 DNA reads as TGTGCCAGCAGCTTGTACTCGAACACTGAAGCTTTCTTT. Amino acids: CASSLYSNTEAFF.

The chain recombines TRBV27 with TRBJ2-3; a possible D gene is TRBD2 (6 bases). This CDR3 is 15 amino acids long. CDR1 is MNHEY, CDR2 SMNVEV, per germline (reference sequence). The V end lost 6 bases, the J end lost 7 bases, and 20 bases lay between the germline ends. CDR3 DNA sequence: TGTGCCAGCAGCCGCCTCGGGACTCGGGAAAATACGCAGTATTTT. Encoded protein: CASSRLGTRENTQYF.

The chain employs TRBV6-5 and TRBJ1-6; TRBD1 is a possible D gene (6 bases). Deletions cut 2 bases from V and 9 bases from J, with 17 bases between. This CDR3 comprises 16 residues. The V gene's germline CDR1 is MNHEY and CDR2 SVGAGI. CDR3 nucleotides: TGTGCCAGCAGTTACGGGTTCGGGGACACCACTTCACCCCTCCACTTT. Its protein is CASSYGFGDTTSPLHF.

The chain links TRBV18 to TRBJ2-3; 9 bases agree with TRBD2. This CDR3 is built from 14 residues. The V and J ends lost 2 bases and 5 bases, in that order; junction bases with no gene match: 2. The germline V gene has CDR1 KGHSH and CDR2 LQKENI. The CDR3 reads CASSPAGGQDTQYF. For the CDR3, the DNA is TGTGCCAGCTCACCAGCGGGGGGGCAAGATACGCAGTATTTT.

This rearrangement joins TRBV6-5 to TRBJ2-3; 9 bases are shared with TRBD1. The ends lost 4 bases at V and 5 bases at J; junction bases unmatched: 7. Per germline, CDR1 MNHEY and CDR2 SVGAGI. CDR3 length equals 15 residues. CDR3 bases: TGTGCCAGCAGTTTCCCGGGACAGGGACAAGATACGCAGTATTTT. Its protein is CASSFPGQGQDTQYF.